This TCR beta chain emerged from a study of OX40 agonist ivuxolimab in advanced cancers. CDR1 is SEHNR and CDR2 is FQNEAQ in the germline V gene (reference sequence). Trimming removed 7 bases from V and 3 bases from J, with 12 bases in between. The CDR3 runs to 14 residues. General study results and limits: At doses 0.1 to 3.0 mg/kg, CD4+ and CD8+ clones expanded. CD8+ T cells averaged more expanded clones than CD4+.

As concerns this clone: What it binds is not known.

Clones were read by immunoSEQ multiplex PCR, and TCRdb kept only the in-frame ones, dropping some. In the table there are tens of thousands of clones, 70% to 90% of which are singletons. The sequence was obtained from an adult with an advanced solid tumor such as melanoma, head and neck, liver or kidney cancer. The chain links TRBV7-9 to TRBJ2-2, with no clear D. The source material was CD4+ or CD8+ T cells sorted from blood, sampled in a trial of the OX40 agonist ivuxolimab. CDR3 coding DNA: TGTGCCAGCAATCGGGCACCGGACACCGGGGAGCTGTTTTTT. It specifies CASNRAPDTGELFF.